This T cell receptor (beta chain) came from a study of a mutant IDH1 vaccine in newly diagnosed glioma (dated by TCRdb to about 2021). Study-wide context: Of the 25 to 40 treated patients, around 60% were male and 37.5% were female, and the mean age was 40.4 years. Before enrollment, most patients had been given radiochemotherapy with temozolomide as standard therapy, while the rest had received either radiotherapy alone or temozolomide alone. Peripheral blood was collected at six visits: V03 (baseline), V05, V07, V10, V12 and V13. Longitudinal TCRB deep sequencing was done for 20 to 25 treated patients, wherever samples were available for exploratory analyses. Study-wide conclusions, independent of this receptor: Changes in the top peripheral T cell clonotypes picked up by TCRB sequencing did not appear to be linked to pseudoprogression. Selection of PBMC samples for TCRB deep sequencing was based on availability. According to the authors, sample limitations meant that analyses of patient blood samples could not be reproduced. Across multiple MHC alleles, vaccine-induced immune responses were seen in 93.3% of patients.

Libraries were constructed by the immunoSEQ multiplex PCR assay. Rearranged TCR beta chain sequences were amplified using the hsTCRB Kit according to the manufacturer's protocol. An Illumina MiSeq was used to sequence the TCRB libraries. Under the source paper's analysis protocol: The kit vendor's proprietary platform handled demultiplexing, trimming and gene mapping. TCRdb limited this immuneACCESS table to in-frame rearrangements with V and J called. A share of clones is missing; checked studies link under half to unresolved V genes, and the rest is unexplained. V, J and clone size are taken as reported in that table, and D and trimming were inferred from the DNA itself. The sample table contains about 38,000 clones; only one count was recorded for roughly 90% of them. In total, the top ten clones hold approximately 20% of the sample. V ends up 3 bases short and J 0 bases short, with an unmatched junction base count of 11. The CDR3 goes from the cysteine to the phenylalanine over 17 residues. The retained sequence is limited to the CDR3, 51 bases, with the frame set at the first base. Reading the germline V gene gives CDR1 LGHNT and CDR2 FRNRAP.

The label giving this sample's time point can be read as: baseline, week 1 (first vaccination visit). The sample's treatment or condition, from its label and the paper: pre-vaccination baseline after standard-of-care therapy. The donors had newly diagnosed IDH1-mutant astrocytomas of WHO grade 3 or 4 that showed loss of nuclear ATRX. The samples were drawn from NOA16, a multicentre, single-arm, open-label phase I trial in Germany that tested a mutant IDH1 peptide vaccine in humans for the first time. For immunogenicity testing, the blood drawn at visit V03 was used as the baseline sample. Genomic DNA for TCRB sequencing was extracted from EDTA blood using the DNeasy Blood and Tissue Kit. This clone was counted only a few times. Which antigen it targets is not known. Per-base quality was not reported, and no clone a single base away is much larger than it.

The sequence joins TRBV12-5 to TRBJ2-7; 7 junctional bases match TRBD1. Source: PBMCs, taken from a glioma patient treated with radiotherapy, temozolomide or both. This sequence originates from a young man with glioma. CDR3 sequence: CASGLLLPGQSSYEQYF. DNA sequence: TGTGCTAGTGGTTTACTCCTACCGGGACAGAGCTCCTACGAGCAGTACTTC.